This T cell receptor beta chain was found in a study of cytomegalovirus exposure and HLA in healthy donors. Amplification used 60 Vbeta primers and 13 Jbeta primers. This table comes from immunoSEQ multiplex PCR, and its TCRdb copy is limited to in-frame clones, with some not included. The repertoire holds around 61,000 clones, with 80% to 90% as singletons. V dropped 2 bases and J dropped 4 bases, with 11 bases sitting between them. This CDR3 has 14 amino acids. Germline CDR1 is SEHNR and CDR2 is FQNEAQ (reference sequence). The rearrangement links TRBV7-9 to TRBJ2-5; TRBD1 is a possible D gene (6 bases). The sample consisted of PBMCs. This clonotype was sampled from a man aged 30 to 39 in good health and CMV-seropositive. The CDR3 nucleotides are TGTGCCAGCAGCTTAACAGGGACCCCAGAGACCCAGTACTTC. Translating gives CASSLTGTPETQYF.